These T cell receptor beta chains were read from a single sample in a study of cytomegalovirus exposure and HLA in healthy donors. Assay: immunoSEQ multiplex PCR; the TCRdb copy retains only in-frame clones and omits some. The sample includes under 300,000 clones, roughly 86% of them seen just once. The sequenced material came from PBMCs. The receptors were gathered from a woman in her 30s in good health and CMV-seropositive. Each CDR3 is given with its conserved first and last residue. A D gene is named only where the DNA matches it firmly. Size is stated for part of the rows, as once, few or many counts, or as a class when the clone is expanded.

NA	TRBV7-9	TRBJ2-5	NA	TGTGCCAGCAGGCAGACAGGACAGTACCAAGAGACCCAGTACTTC	CASRQTGQYQETQYF
TRBD1	TRBV30	TRBJ1-1	once	TGTGCCTGGATGGACAGGGCCGGTGAAGCTTTCTTT	CAWMDRAGEAFF
TRBD2	TRBV5-4	TRBJ2-5	NA	TGTGCCAGCAGCTTGGGGGGTTCTAGCGGGAGGCAAGAGACCCAGTACTTC	CASSLGGSSGRQETQYF
NA	TRBV15	TRBJ2-5	NA	TGTGCCACCAGCAGAGATCTAGGGGGTGGGGAGACCCAGTACTTC	CATSRDLGGGETQYF
NA	TRBV30	TRBJ1-1	NA	TGTGCCTGGAGTCCCTGGGGGGGCTCTAACACTGAAGCTTTCTTT	CAWSPWGGSNTEAFF
NA	TRBV11-3	TRBJ2-6	few	TGTGCCAGCAGCCTGTACGGCTCTGGGGCCAACGTCCTGACTTTC	CASSLYGSGANVLTF
TRBD1	TRBV5-1	TRBJ1-2	few	TGCGCCAGCAGCCCCGCACAGGGGTTTTATGGCTACACCTTC	CASSPAQGFYGYTF
TRBD1	TRBV25-1	TRBJ1-4	NA	TGTGCCACAGGGACAGAATATGAAAAACTGTTTTTT	CATGTEYEKLFF
NA	TRBV1	TRBJ2-3	NA	TGCACCAGCAGCCAAGATTTAGGCGGGAGGGGAAGCGCAGATACGCAGTATTTT	CTSSQDLGGRGSADTQYF
NA	TRBV2	TRBJ1-4	NA	TGTGCCAGCAGCCCCAAGGCCCGAGGAAAACTGTTTTTT	CASSPKARGKLFF
NA	TRBV19	TRBJ1-1	NA	TGTGCCACCACCCCTTTCGGGTCGGATGAAGCTTTCTTT	CATTPFGSDEAFF
TRBD1	TRBV7-9	TRBJ1-1	NA	TGTGCCAGCAGCTTAGCGGGCGGGACAGTGAACACTGAAGCTTTCTTT	CASSLAGGTVNTEAFF
TRBD2	TRBV7-2	TRBJ2-1	NA	TGTGCCAGCAGCTTAGATGGGACTAGCGGGACGCGGGAGCAGTTCTTC	CASSLDGTSGTREQFF
TRBD1	TRBV5-4	TRBJ1-2	once	TGTGCCAGCAGCTCGCATATGGGACAGGGGACGTATGGCTACACCTTC	CASSSHMGQGTYGYTF
NA	TRBV7-2	TRBJ1-2	NA	TGTGCCAGCAGCTCCGGACATTCCCGTGGCTACACCTTC	CASSSGHSRGYTF
NA	TRBV2	TRBJ1-2	NA	TGTGCCAGCAGTGAGAGTGAGCGGAGACACAACTATGGCTACACCTTC	CASSESERRHNYGYTF
TRBD1	TRBV10-3	TRBJ1-5	NA	TGTGCCATCAGTCGACAGGGCGCGGGAAGCAATCAGCCCCAGCATTTT	CAISRQGAGSNQPQHF
TRBD1	TRBV7-8	TRBJ1-2	NA	TGTGCCAGCAGCCCGACAGGGGGCCATGGCTACACCTTC	CASSPTGGHGYTF
NA	TRBV28	TRBJ1-2	NA	TGTGCCAGCAGTTTACATAACAGTTACTATGGCTACACCTTC	CASSLHNSYYGYTF
NA	TRBV5-1	TRBJ1-3	NA	TGCGCCAGCAGCTTGGCTGGAACAGCCGTCTCTGGAAACACCATATATTTT	CASSLAGTAVSGNTIYF
TRBD2	TRBV29-1	TRBJ2-1	once	TGCAGCGTTCTAGCGGGAATGTCCTACAATGAGCAGTTCTTC	CSVLAGMSYNEQFF
NA	TRBV29-1	TRBJ1-1	NA	TGCAGCGTCAAGCCGGGACAGAACACTGAAGCTTTCTTT	CSVKPGQNTEAFF
NA	TRBV30	TRBJ2-3	once	TGTGCCGTAGGAGGGGGCACCGCAGATACGCAGTATTTT	CAVGGGTADTQYF
NA	TRBV18	TRBJ1-4	NA	TGTGCCAGCTCACCATTTCCGGGGAAGTGGGCAACTAATGAAAAACTGTTTTTT	CASSPFPGKWATNEKLFF
NA	TRBV19	TRBJ1-3	NA	TGTGCCAGTAGGTCGACCGCACGAGGCACCATATATTTT	CASRSTARGTIYF
TRBD1	TRBV7-9	TRBJ1-4	NA	TGTGCCAGCAGCCCTACTCCGGGACAGTCTGGACGACTGTTTTTT	CASSPTPGQSGRLFF
TRBD1	TRBV7-6	TRBJ1-1	NA	TGTGCCAGCAGCTTAGGGCCCCCCGGACAGGGTTACACTGAAGCTTTCTTT	CASSLGPPGQGYTEAFF
NA	TRBV25-1	TRBJ1-2	NA	TGTGCCAGCAGTGAACCCTCGCAGGCCCGCTCTGTGTTGACCTTC	CASSEPSQARSVLTF
TRBD2	TRBV27	TRBJ2-3	NA	TGTGCCAGCAGTTGGACTAGCAGCACAGATACGCAGTATTTT	CASSWTSSTDTQYF
NA	TRBV7-2	TRBJ1-4	NA	TGTGCCAGCTCGGGCACGGGACATGGGAATGAAAAACTGTTTTTT	CASSGTGHGNEKLFF
NA	TRBV25-1	TRBJ2-3	NA	TGTGCCAGCAACCTCTTCCGGGACACGGAAAACACAGATACGCAGTATTTT	CASNLFRDTENTDTQYF
NA	TRBV5-1	TRBJ2-7	NA	TGCGCCAGCAGCTTGGAACGGTACGAGCAGTACTTC	CASSLERYEQYF
NA	TRBV27	TRBJ1-5	NA	TGTGCCAGCAGTTGGGGAACAGGGAATCAGCCCCAGCATTTT	CASSWGTGNQPQHF
TRBD2	TRBV27	TRBJ2-1	NA	TGTGCCAGCAGTTTTGGGGGAGGGGACCGTGAGCAGTTCTTC	CASSFGGGDREQFF
TRBD2	TRBV2	TRBJ2-7	NA	TGTGCCAGCAGCCTGACTAGCGGGAGTTACGAGCAGTACTTC	CASSLTSGSYEQYF
TRBD2	TRBV2	TRBJ2-5	NA	TGTGCCAGCCATAACCGACTAGCGGGACAAGAGACCCAGTACTTC	CASHNRLAGQETQYF
NA	TRBV30	TRBJ2-7	NA	TGTGCCTGGACCGTCTCAGGGAATTACGAGCAGTACTTC	CAWTVSGNYEQYF
NA	TRBV30	TRBJ2-2	NA	TGTGCCTGGAGGCGGGATCTGACCGGGGAGCTGTTTTTT	CAWRRDLTGELFF
NA	TRBV27	TRBJ2-3	NA	TGTGCCAGCAGTTTACCCGGGAATTGGGATACGCAGTATTTT	CASSLPGNWDTQYF
NA	TRBV9	TRBJ2-1	NA	TGTGCCAGCAGCGTAGGCGGAACCTACAATGAGCAGTTCTTC	CASSVGGTYNEQFF
NA	TRBV25-1	TRBJ1-1	NA	TGTGCCAGCAGTGTCTCCGGGGGGGACACTGAAGCTTTCTTT	CASSVSGGDTEAFF
NA	TRBV5-6	TRBJ2-2	NA	TGTGCCAGCAGCTCTGTCCCGGGCACCGGGGAGCTGTTTTTT	CASSSVPGTGELFF
TRBD2	TRBV18	TRBJ2-5	NA	TGTGCCAGCTCACCACCAAGCGGGAGCCGGGAGACCCAGTACTTC	CASSPPSGSRETQYF
TRBD2	TRBV27	TRBJ2-1	once	TGTGCCAGCACCCGATTTCTAGCGGGAGTGGGCAATGAGCAGTTCTTC	CASTRFLAGVGNEQFF
TRBD1	TRBV19	TRBJ1-2	NA	TGTGCCAGCGTCGCTACAGGGGGCTATGGCTACACCTTC	CASVATGGYGYTF
NA	TRBV9	TRBJ2-7	NA	TGTGCCAGCAGCTCGGCGGGGACCCGCTCCTACGAGCAGTACTTC	CASSSAGTRSYEQYF
TRBD1	TRBV27	TRBJ1-5	NA	TGTGCCAGCAGTTTGGGAACAGGGGGCAATCAGCCCCAGCATTTT	CASSLGTGGNQPQHF
TRBD2	TRBV19	TRBJ2-3	NA	TGTGCCAGTAGTAAAACATCCGGGACTACAAATAATACGCAGTATTTT	CASSKTSGTTNNTQYF
TRBD2	TRBV6-1	TRBJ2-3	NA	TGTGCCAGCAGTGATAGCCTGACTAGCGGGACAGATACGCAGTATTTT	CASSDSLTSGTDTQYF
TRBD1	TRBV5-4	TRBJ2-4	NA	TGTGCCAGTTCGGGTAAGGGACAGGGGGACATTCAGTACTTC	CASSGKGQGDIQYF
TRBD1	TRBV10-3	TRBJ1-1	NA	TGTGCCATCAGTGACCCCGGGACAGGGATAAGCCATGAAGCTTTCTTT	CAISDPGTGISHEAFF
TRBD1	TRBV28	TRBJ2-5	NA	TGTGCCAGCAGTCTCCTTTGGGACAGGGGGCGGGAGACCCAGTACTTC	CASSLLWDRGRETQYF
TRBD1	TRBV7-6	TRBJ1-5	NA	TGTGCCAGCAGCCCAGGGACAGGCGATCAGCCCCAGCATTTT	CASSPGTGDQPQHF
TRBD1	TRBV15	TRBJ2-5	NA	TGTGCCACCAGCAGCACGACAGGGGGAGAGACCCAGTACTTC	CATSSTTGGETQYF
NA	TRBV30	TRBJ1-2	NA	TGTGCCTGGAGTCTGACATTTGGCTACACCTTC	CAWSLTFGYTF